The table lists the clone carrying this T cell receptor (beta chain) with many counts. Amplification of TCR beta CDR3 regions was performed using RNA transcripts as template. The HTBI set primed first-round TCR CDR3 RT-PCR. MiXCR was run by TCRdb on the multiplex PCR reads, yielding one entry per CDR3 protein. The sample shows some 500,000 distinct CDR3 sequences, about 15% of them seen only once. The CDR3 length is 11 residues. Germline V gene lookup returns CDR1 MNHEY and CDR2 SMNVEV (reference sequence). With 6 bases removed from V and 14 bases from J, the gap between germline ends came to 16 bases. Each patient was aged 18 to 65 and had newly diagnosed hyperthyroidism of under 2 months' duration. Researchers barred patients who had uncontrolled infection, other autoimmune disease, pregnancy or lactation. This sample stems from a study of T cells in Graves' hyperthyroidism and ophthalmopathy. Background on the study: Before treatment of any kind, peripheral blood was taken at initial diagnosis.

The sequencing input was blood. The sequence was collected from a woman under 30 with Graves' hyperthyroidism. The J gene is TRBJ1-2, the V gene TRBV27; possible D gene TRBD1, 6 bases. CDR3 region: CASRQGQSSTF. CDR3 bases: TGTGCCAGCAGGCAAGGACAGAGCTCGACCTTC.